Below, 28 T cell receptor beta chains from the same sample are listed, as sequenced in a study of T cell repertoires in cytomegalovirus infection. TCRdb processed the reads anew with MiXCR; each CDR3 protein has one entry. The sample lists 200,000 to 300,000 distinct CDR3 sequences; roughly 9% were seen once. The sample taken for sequencing was PBMCs. These receptors all stem from a human donor in good health (CMV status not recorded). Some clones in this sample may be carry-over from other donors' samples.

The chain carries TRBV5-1 and TRBJ2-3; D ambiguous. In germline, CDR1 is SGHRS, CDR2 YFSETQ. The CDR3 has 16 residues. Deletions cut 4 bases from V and 0 bases from J, with 15 bases between. CDR3 nucleotide sequence: TGCGCCAGCAGCCTCCTGGCCGCCCGGAGCACAGATACGCAGTATTTT. Its translation: CASSLLAARSTDTQYF.

The table lists this clonotype with many counts. This chain connects TRBV20-1 to TRBJ1-2; 7 bases fit TRBD1. The V segment lost 5 bases and the J segment 4 bases; nucleotides outside the gene matches: 10. The CDR3 length is 14 residues. The germline gives CDR1 DFQATT, CDR2 SNEGSKA (reference sequence). CDR3 protein: CSASTGADPYGYTF. In DNA, the CDR3 is TGCAGTGCTTCTACAGGGGCGGACCCCTATGGCTACACCTTC.

This clonotype was counted between two and nine times. The chain uses TRBV12-3 or TRBV12-4 and TRBJ2-5; 8 nucleotides match TRBD2. J gave up 3 bases and V 2 bases, and 5 bases lay outside the gene matches. The CDR3 contains 15 residues. CDR3 amino acids: CASSLTGGGKETQYF. DNA of the CDR3: TGTGCCAGCAGTTTAACCGGGGGGGGGAAAGAGACCCAGTACTTC.

In its sample, this clonotype was seen many times. The gene calls are TRBV7-2 and TRBJ2-7; the match to TRBD1 covers 9 bases. This CDR3 is 15 amino acids long. The ends lost 5 bases at V and 1 base at J; junction bases unmatched: 6. Germline-derived CDR1 and CDR2 are SGHTA and FQGNSA. CDR3 coding DNA: TGTGCCAGCAGCCCTCGGACAGGGGCATCCTACGAGCAGTACTTC. Its protein is CASSPRTGASYEQYF.

The J gene is TRBJ1-2, the V gene TRBV7-2, with D possibly being TRBD1 (6 bases). With 5 bases removed from V and 6 bases from J, the gap between germline ends came to 13 bases. This CDR3 is built from 13 residues. Germline assignment: CDR1 SGHTA and CDR2 FQGNSA. CDR3 in amino acids: CASSRTAGDGYTF. CDR3 coding DNA: TGTGCCAGCAGCCGGACAGCTGGGGATGGCTACACCTTC.

V is TRBV2 and J is TRBJ2-3; the match to TRBD1 covers 7 bases. The trim removed 5 bases at V and 5 bases at J, leaving 7 bases unmatched. Germline V gene sequence: CDR1 SNHLY, CDR2 FYNNEI. The CDR3 totals 14 residues. CDR3: CASSFDRAEDTQYF. The CDR3 coding sequence is TGTGCCAGCAGTTTCGACAGGGCCGAAGATACGCAGTATTTT.

The J gene is TRBJ2-7, the V gene TRBV20-1, with 7 bases aligning to TRBD1. Germline V gene data show CDR1 as DFQATT and CDR2 as SNEGSKA (reference sequence). The CDR3 is made up of 16 amino acids. V lost 3 bases to trimming and J lost 1 base; unmatched junction nucleotides: 12. CDR3 in amino acids: CSASKGQRLLSYEQYF. The CDR3 DNA is TGCAGTGCTAGTAAGGGACAGAGATTGCTATCCTACGAGCAGTACTTC.

This clonotype was found many times. The J gene is TRBJ1-5, the V gene TRBV7-2; a possible D gene is TRBD1 (5 bases). CDR3 size: 15 residues. V was pared by 1 base and J by 4 bases, with 11 bases between. Germline values: CDR1 SGHTA, CDR2 FQGNSA. The CDR3 DNA follows: TGTGCCAGCAGCTTAGATGCGACAGCTAATCAGCCCCAGCATTTT. Protein: CASSLDATANQPQHF.

This clonotype was found many times. The chain couples TRBV7-6 to TRBJ2-3; perhaps TRBD2 as D (6 bases). Trimming took 1 base from V and 4 from J, leaving 15 bases between them. The CDR3 has 16 residues. The germline V gene has CDR1 SGHVS and CDR2 FNYEAQ. The DNA of the CDR3 is TGTGCCAGCAGCTTAGGGTGGGACTTCAGCGCAGATACGCAGTATTTT. This gives the protein CASSLGWDFSADTQYF.

This clonotype was seen at least ten times. V is TRBV7-6 and J is TRBJ2-3; 7 bases match TRBD2. Germline CDR1 SGHVS, CDR2 FNYEAQ. The CDR3 consists of 16 residues. V shed 4 bases, J shed 0 bases, and the junction held 7 bases outside the gene matches. This CDR3 reads CASSSLLAASTDTQYF. For the CDR3, the DNA is TGTGCCAGCAGCTCACTGCTAGCGGCAAGCACAGATACGCAGTATTTT.

This clonotype has a count of ten or more. The V gene is TRBV7-2, the J gene TRBJ1-4; no clear D gene. With 5 bases removed from V and 0 bases from J, the gap between germline ends came to 13 bases. Germline CDR1 SGHTA, CDR2 FQGNSA. The CDR3 runs 16 residues. CDR3 coding DNA: TGTGCCAGCAGCCCCCGGGGTACGCCAACTAATGAAAAACTGTTTTTT. Translation: CASSPRGTPTNEKLFF.

This clonotype was counted at least ten times. The chain joins TRBV7-8 to TRBJ2-7; 7 bases map to TRBD2. CDR3 length: 15 residues. V was clipped by 5 bases and J by 4 bases; unmatched bases: 11. Germline CDR1 SGHVS, CDR2 FQNEAQ. The CDR3 bases are TGTGCCAGCAGCCCGGCCAGGGCGCGGGAGTACGAGCAGTACTTC. Protein product: CASSPARAREYEQYF.

This clonotype has ten or more counts. The J gene is TRBJ2-6, the V gene TRBV11-2; D remains unclear. The germline gives CDR1 SGHAT, CDR2 FQNNGV. The CDR3 covers 18 residues. The V end lost 6 bases, the J end lost 3 bases, and 21 bases lay between the germline ends. CDR3 nucleotide sequence: TGTGCCAGCAGGAGGTATTCGGCCAGGAAGATTGGGGCCAACGTCCTGACTTTC. Translated, it gives CASRRYSARKIGANVLTF.

This clonotype was seen ten or more times. The V and J genes are TRBV7-6 and TRBJ1-6, with 7 bases matching TRBD1. Looked up from germline, CDR1 is SGHVS and CDR2 is FNYEAQ. The CDR3 runs to 15 residues. J lost 8 bases, V lost 1 base, and 5 bases had no gene match. CDR3 coding DNA: TGTGCCAGCAGCTTAGAGACAGGGCCGTATTCACCCCTCCACTTT. As protein: CASSLETGPYSPLHF.

The table lists this clonotype with many counts. The rearrangement uses TRBV6-6 and TRBJ2-1, with D maybe TRBD1 (5 bases). This CDR3 comprises 15 residues. The V end lost 0 bases, the J end lost 2 bases, and 8 bases lay between the germline ends. Per the germline V gene, CDR1 is MNHNY and CDR2 is SVGAGI (reference sequence). The CDR3 spells CASSYSGVTYNEQFF. CDR3 coding DNA: TGTGCCAGCAGTTACTCAGGGGTCACCTACAATGAGCAGTTCTTC.

This clonotype was counted many times. The chain is built from TRBV5-6 and TRBJ2-3, with a weak D call TRBD1 (5 bases). Trimming cost V 1 base and J 6 bases, with 9 bases left between them. Germline CDR1 is SGHDT and CDR2 is YYEEEE. The CDR3 contains 13 residues. In nucleotides, the CDR3 is TGTGCCAGCAGCTTGATTCAGGGTGATACGCAGTATTTT. Amino acid sequence: CASSLIQGDTQYF.

There are many counts of this clonotype. The chain has TRBV7-9 and TRBJ1-1, with D perhaps matching TRBD1 (5 bases). Deletions cut 5 bases from V and 2 bases from J, with 15 bases between. CDR3 length equals 15 residues. Germline-derived CDR1 and CDR2 are SEHNR and FQNEAQ (reference sequence). The CDR3 sequence: CASSERGKRNTEAFF. In nucleotides, the CDR3 is TGTGCCAGCAGCGAACGGGGGAAGAGAAACACTGAAGCTTTCTTT.

The table lists this clonotype with many counts. The V and J genes are TRBV7-2 and TRBJ1-3; 8 bases align to TRBD1. Germline trimming cut 5 bases from V and 6 bases from J; bases unmatched to any gene: 9. Germline V gene lookup returns CDR1 SGHTA and CDR2 FQGNSA. CDR3 length equals 15 residues. CDR3 bases: TGTGCCAGCAGCCAACCTACAGGGGGGGTAAACACCATATATTTT. This codes for CASSQPTGGVNTIYF.

V gene TRBV30 combines with J gene TRBJ2-3; D is undetermined. Per germline, CDR1 GTSNPN and CDR2 SVGIG (reference sequence). V was cut by 5 bases and J by 1 base, with 13 bases left in between. The CDR3 length is 14 residues. The CDR3: CAWGYLHRTDTQYF. As DNA, the CDR3 is TGTGCCTGGGGCTACCTACATCGCACAGATACGCAGTATTTT.

This clonotype has ten or more counts. This chain connects TRBV7-2 to TRBJ2-1; 7 nucleotides align to TRBD1. V was pared by 0 bases and J by 0 bases, with 2 bases of the junction left unmatched. The CDR3 contains 16 residues. Germline V lookup: CDR1 SGHTA, CDR2 FQGNSA. The CDR3 DNA sequence: TGTGCCAGCAGCTTAGCTCAGGGGGTCTCCTACAATGAGCAGTTCTTC. Protein product: CASSLAQGVSYNEQFF.

This clonotype was seen a handful of times. The chain recombines TRBV30 with TRBJ2-7; no clear D gene. The V end was cut by 0 bases, the J end by 4 bases, with 4 bases between. The CDR3 totals 11 residues. Germline V gene data show CDR1 as GTSNPN and CDR2 as SVGIG (reference sequence). The CDR3 bases are TGTGCCTGGAGTGTGAAGTACGAGCAGTACTTC. Its protein product is CAWSVKYEQYF.

This clonotype occurred many times. The CDR3 DNA reads as TGTGCCAGCAGTTGGGCCACCAGTAACACCATATATTTT. Encoded protein: CASSWATSNTIYF. This chain joins TRBV25-1 and TRBJ1-3; D is unresolved. Deletions cut 5 bases from V and 7 bases from J, with 12 bases between. Looked up from germline, CDR1 is MGHDK and CDR2 is SYGVNS. The CDR3 sequence is 13 residues long.

About this clonotype: A read error may produce the germline difference seen at one junction end. This chain links TRBV6-5 with TRBJ2-5; 9 bases are shared with TRBD2. In germline, CDR1 is MNHEY, CDR2 SVGAGI. The CDR3 is made up of 15 amino acids. The CDR3 nucleotides are TGTGCCAGCAGTCAGTCAGCGGGAGGAGGGGAGACCCAGTGCTTC. This encodes CASSQSAGGGETQCF.

The rearrangement uses TRBV2 and TRBJ2-7; 10 bases are shared with TRBD2. There are 14 residues in the CDR3. Germline values: CDR1 SNHLY, CDR2 FYNNEI. V was pared by 7 bases and J by 3 bases, with 6 bases of the junction left unmatched. The CDR3 DNA is TGTGCCAGCAAGGGACTAGCGACCTTCTACGAGCAGTACTTC. Residues: CASKGLATFYEQYF.

The J gene is TRBJ2-7, the V gene TRBV30; 7 bases are shared with TRBD1. Trimming at V came to 4 bases and at J to 1 base, leaving 10 bases not matched to a gene. The germline CDR1 and CDR2 sequences are GTSNPN and SVGIG (reference sequence). This CDR3 has 15 residues. CDR3 in amino acids: CAWNPSDRISYEQYF. The DNA for the CDR3 is TGTGCCTGGAACCCCTCGGACAGGATTTCCTACGAGCAGTACTTC.

This clonotype was observed at least ten times. This chain uses TRBV6-1 with TRBJ2-5; 7 nucleotides agree with TRBD1. The length of the CDR3 is 14 residues. The J segment lost 5 bases and the V segment lost 3 bases, leaving 6 bases of the junction unmatched. The germline gives CDR1 MNHNS, CDR2 SASEGT. CDR3 protein: CASSDEGGFETQYF. Written as DNA, the CDR3 is TGTGCCAGCAGTGACGAAGGGGGCTTTGAGACCCAGTACTTC.

Many counts were recorded for this clonotype. The genes are TRBV7-9 and TRBJ2-1, with no clear D. The CDR3 length is 11 residues. Trimming shortened V by 2 bases and J by 15 bases, and 11 bases separated the two germline ends. Germline assignment: CDR1 SEHNR and CDR2 FQNEAQ (reference sequence). The DNA of the CDR3 is TGTGCCAGCAGCTTACCCTCGGATCTGTTCTTC. Its translation: CASSLPSDLFF.

This clonotype came up many times. This chain uses TRBV4-1 with TRBJ1-4; D not certain. Germline V gene lookup returns CDR1 MGHRA and CDR2 YSYEKL. Trimming stripped 3 bases from V and 0 bases from J, with 11 bases between. The CDR3 spans 16 residues. CDR3 amino acids: CASSQALGSTNEKLFF. CDR3 bases: TGCGCCAGCAGCCAGGCCCTGGGATCAACTAATGAAAAACTGTTTTTT.